Included here is one TCR beta chain sequence, with context. This sample was included in a study of blood T cell repertoires in COVID-19. Study overall: Researchers got acute and convalescent COVID-19 samples from the United States, Italy and Spain. PBMCs, B-cell-depleted T cells, or T cells provided the cDNA or gDNA that made up the material.

Authors' data handling: Amplification of reference gene primers was used by the study to estimate nucleated cell counts. Only in-frame clones appear in the TCRdb table, and some are missing; sequencing was by immunoSEQ multiplex PCR. Clonal size and the V and J genes are those of that table, whereas D and trimming came from the DNA. The table has approximately 50,000 clones, approximately 92% seen once; the top ten hold roughly 6.5%. The CDR3 runs to 16 residues. Trimming took 3 bases from V and 9 from J; bases not matched to a gene: 9. From germline, CDR1 is MRHNA and CDR2 SNTAGT. The receptor was derived from a man in his fifties with active COVID-19. This rearrangement joins TRBV6-4 to TRBJ2-1; 12 nucleotides match TRBD2. The sequencing input was peripheral blood. CDR3 DNA sequence: TGTGCCAGCAGTGAAGCTGGGACTAGCGGGTCTCGTGAGCAGTTCTTC. It codes for CASSEAGTSGSREQFF.